This T cell receptor beta chain emerged from a study of monozygotic twins with inflammatory bowel disease. This CDR3 is built from 15 residues. The germline V gene has CDR1 MNHNS and CDR2 SASEGT. Staff drew a roughly 2.5 ml blood sample from each donor. Whole blood without T cell sorting served as the source of isolated total RNA. TCRdb reprocessed the 5' RACE reads and keeps a single row for each CDR3 protein, giving no DNA. The sample includes more than 350,000 distinct CDR3 sequences. Sequenced: blood. The source is a human donor with ulcerative colitis or Crohn's disease, or a healthy co-twin of an affected twin (not recorded which). V gene TRBV6-1 combines with J gene TRBJ2-3; TCRdb picks TRBD1, but there is no DNA to check that call. CDR3 amino acids: CASRTIPGAADTQYF.